A selection of T cell receptor beta chains follows, all from one sample in a study of cytomegalovirus exposure and HLA in healthy donors. Clones were sequenced by immunoSEQ multiplex PCR, and TCRdb holds only the in-frame ones, with some missing. The profile shows about 150,000 clones, roughly four fifths of them singletons. Material for sequencing was PBMCs. These receptor sequences come from a man in his forties in good health and CMV-seronegative. Each CDR3 is given with its conserved first and last residue. A D gene is named only where the DNA matches it firmly. Expanded clones are given a class, and other clones once, few, many or no size at all.

V: TRBV9
D: TRBD2
size: -
J: TRBJ2-1
CDR3: CASSTRRETSGRGNEQFF
DNA: TGTGCCAGCAGCACCCGGCGAGAGACTAGCGGGAGGGGCAATGAGCAGTTCTTC

V: TRBV14
D: TRBD2
size: -
J: TRBJ2-1
CDR3: CASSQTSPWVSYNEQFF
DNA: TGTGCCAGCAGCCAGACTAGCCCTTGGGTCTCCTACAATGAGCAGTTCTTC

V: TRBV7-3
D: TRBD1
size: -
J: TRBJ1-1
CDR3: CASSAGGNTEAFF
DNA: TGTGCCAGCAGCGCAGGGGGTAACACTGAAGCTTTCTTT

V: TRBV7-3
D: TRBD1
size: -
J: TRBJ1-2
CDR3: CASSFSGGYGYTF
DNA: TGTGCCAGCAGCTTTTCAGGGGGATATGGCTACACCTTC

V: TRBV5-1
D: -
size: -
J: TRBJ2-3
CDR3: CASSPPGLITDTQYF
DNA: TGCGCCAGCAGCCCGCCGGGACTGATCACAGATACGCAGTATTTT

V: TRBV27
D: TRBD2
size: -
J: TRBJ2-1
CDR3: CASSLRALAGGASSYNEQFF
DNA: TGTGCCAGCAGTTTACGAGCGCTAGCGGGAGGGGCGAGCTCCTACAATGAGCAGTTCTTC

V: TRBV27
D: -
size: -
J: TRBJ2-1
CDR3: CASSLLDGNEQFF
DNA: TGTGCCAGCAGTTTACTAGATGGGAATGAGCAGTTCTTC

V: TRBV15
D: TRBD1
size: few
J: TRBJ2-2
CDR3: CATSRGQLNTGELFF
DNA: TGTGCCACCAGCAGGGGACAGCTGAACACCGGGGAGCTGTTTTTT

V: TRBV7-2
D: TRBD2
size: -
J: TRBJ2-1
CDR3: CASSLTSGAYNEQFF
DNA: TGTGCCAGCAGCTTGACTAGCGGGGCCTACAATGAGCAGTTCTTC

V: TRBV7-8
D: -
size: few
J: TRBJ1-1
CDR3: CASSLASGNTEAFF
DNA: TGTGCCAGCAGCCTAGCCTCGGGGAACACTGAAGCTTTCTTT

V: TRBV2
D: -
size: -
J: TRBJ2-3
CDR3: CASSELGGGYTDTQYF
DNA: TGTGCCAGCAGTGAACTCGGGGGAGGATACACAGATACGCAGTATTTT

V: TRBV9
D: TRBD1
size: -
J: TRBJ1-1
CDR3: CASSSRDREAEAFF
DNA: TGTGCCAGCAGCTCCAGGGACAGGGAGGCTGAAGCTTTCTTT

V: TRBV2
D: -
size: -
J: TRBJ2-6
CDR3: CASSHRGGTNSGANGLTF
DNA: TGTGCCAGCAGCCATAGGGGGGGAACTAACTCTGGGGCCAACGGCCTGACTTTC

V: TRBV11-2
D: TRBD1
size: -
J: TRBJ2-6
CDR3: CASRDRANSGANVLTF
DNA: TGTGCCAGCAGAGACAGGGCCAACTCTGGGGCCAACGTCCTGACTTTC

V: TRBV7-2
D: -
size: -
J: TRBJ2-4
CDR3: CASSPPEGTQKNIQYF
DNA: TGTGCCAGCAGCCCCCCGGAGGGGACCCAAAAAAACATTCAGTACTTC

V: TRBV5-1
D: TRBD2
size: -
J: TRBJ2-1
CDR3: CASSFQRLAGGEQFF
DNA: TGCGCCAGCAGCTTCCAAAGACTAGCGGGCGGGGAGCAGTTCTTC

V: TRBV7-9
D: TRBD1
size: -
J: TRBJ1-1
CDR3: CASSPGQGGSEAFF
DNA: TGTGCCAGCAGCCCGGGACAGGGCGGCTCTGAAGCTTTCTTT

V: TRBV15
D: TRBD2
size: -
J: TRBJ2-5
CDR3: CATSTLSGSKETQYF
DNA: TGTGCCACCAGCACCCTTAGCGGGAGTAAAGAGACCCAGTACTTC

V: TRBV7-9
D: -
size: -
J: TRBJ1-2
CDR3: CSSSLDGVVRANYGYTF
DNA: TGTTCCAGCAGCTTAGATGGGGTGGTCAGGGCCAACTATGGCTACACCTTC

V: TRBV4-2
D: TRBD1
size: -
J: TRBJ1-3
CDR3: CASSQDRTGNGNTIYF
DNA: TGTGCCAGCAGCCAAGATAGGACAGGGAATGGAAACACCATATATTTT

V: TRBV7-3
D: TRBD2
size: -
J: TRBJ2-5
CDR3: CASSLRPTGGGLAGDQETQYF
DNA: TGTGCCAGCAGCTTAAGGCCTACAGGGGGTGGTCTAGCGGGAGACCAAGAGACCCAGTACTTC

V: TRBV21-1
D: -
size: few
J: TRBJ2-5
CDR3: CASSNRESSRQETQYF
DNA: TGTGCCAGCAGCAATAGGGAGAGCAGTAGGCAAGAGACCCAGTACTTC

V: TRBV6-1
D: -
size: -
J: TRBJ1-1
CDR3: CASNFRGEAEAFF
DNA: TGTGCCAGCAATTTTAGGGGCGAAGCTGAAGCTTTCTTT

V: TRBV5-1
D: TRBD1
size: -
J: TRBJ1-1
CDR3: CASSVGQGDTEAFF
DNA: TGCGCCAGCAGCGTAGGACAGGGGGACACTGAAGCTTTCTTT

V: TRBV9
D: -
size: -
J: TRBJ2-2
CDR3: CASSVRESARELFF
DNA: TGTGCCAGCAGCGTACGCGAGTCCGCCCGGGAGCTGTTTTTT

V: TRBV19
D: -
size: -
J: TRBJ1-1
CDR3: CASSIQGLNTEAFF
DNA: TGTGCCAGTAGTATTCAGGGGTTGAACACTGAAGCTTTCTTT

V: TRBV6-6
D: -
size: few
J: TRBJ2-6
CDR3: CASTLRGSGANVLTF
DNA: TGTGCCAGCACCCTACGGGGGTCTGGGGCCAACGTCCTGACTTTC

V: TRBV9
D: TRBD1
size: once
J: TRBJ2-5
CDR3: CASSADRGRGETQYF
DNA: TGTGCCAGCAGCGCCGACAGGGGTCGCGGAGAGACCCAGTACTTC

V: TRBV6-5
D: -
size: few
J: TRBJ1-4
CDR3: CASSYSEGYNEKLFF
DNA: TGTGCCAGCAGTTACTCGGAGGGGTATAATGAAAAACTGTTTTTT

V: TRBV6-4
D: -
size: -
J: TRBJ1-1
CDR3: CASSEKGGTEAFF
DNA: TGTGCCAGCAGTGAGAAAGGGGGCACTGAAGCTTTCTTT

V: TRBV14
D: -
size: -
J: TRBJ2-6
CDR3: CASSQDWGRASGANVLTF
DNA: TGTGCCAGCAGCCAAGATTGGGGCAGGGCCTCTGGGGCCAACGTCCTGACTTTC

V: TRBV7-6
D: TRBD1
size: -
J: TRBJ2-6
CDR3: CASGGQGAPRANVLTF
DNA: TGTGCCAGCGGTGGACAGGGAGCTCCTCGGGCCAACGTCCTGACTTTC

V: TRBV29-1
D: TRBD1
size: -
J: TRBJ1-5
CDR3: CSAQGTDKNQPQHF
DNA: TGCAGCGCCCAAGGGACAGATAAAAATCAGCCCCAGCATTTT

V: TRBV19
D: -
size: -
J: TRBJ2-4
CDR3: CASSFPGVPKNIQYF
DNA: TGTGCCAGTAGTTTTCCAGGGGTCCCCAAAAACATTCAGTACTTC

V: TRBV27
D: TRBD1
size: few
J: TRBJ1-1
CDR3: CASSQTREGQTFNTEAFF
DNA: TGTGCCAGCAGTCAGACCCGCGAGGGACAGACCTTTAACACTGAAGCTTTCTTT

V: TRBV5-1
D: TRBD1
size: -
J: TRBJ1-1
CDR3: CASSLEGDRAGEAFF
DNA: TGCGCCAGCAGCTTGGAGGGGGACAGGGCGGGTGAAGCTTTCTTT

V: TRBV6-6
D: -
size: -
J: TRBJ1-1
CDR3: CASRIDGDSEAFF
DNA: TGTGCCAGCAGGATCGATGGAGACAGTGAAGCTTTCTTT

V: TRBV27
D: -
size: -
J: TRBJ2-6
CDR3: CASTRGSGANGLTF
DNA: TGTGCCAGCACTCGGGGGAGTGGGGCCAACGGCCTGACTTTC

V: TRBV6-5
D: -
size: -
J: TRBJ1-5
CDR3: CASSGFSNQPQHF
DNA: TGTGCCAGCTCGGGTTTTAGCAATCAGCCCCAGCATTTT

V: TRBV27
D: -
size: -
J: TRBJ2-5
CDR3: CASSASGRLEKTQYF
DNA: TGTGCCAGCAGTGCTTCCGGCAGGCTTGAGAAGACCCAGTACTTC

V: TRBV18
D: -
size: -
J: TRBJ1-2
CDR3: CASSPPQQGALYGYTF
DNA: TGTGCCAGCTCACCTCCACAGCAGGGCGCTCTCTATGGCTACACCTTC

V: TRBV7-3
D: -
size: -
J: TRBJ2-5
CDR3: CASSLGMGAQETQYF
DNA: TGTGCCAGCAGCTTAGGTATGGGAGCACAAGAGACCCAGTACTTC

V: TRBV11-2
D: -
size: -
J: TRBJ2-2
CDR3: CASSPPPGRAKFITGELFF
DNA: TGTGCCAGCAGCCCCCCTCCGGGTAGAGCGAAATTTATAACCGGGGAGCTGTTTTTT